One and the same sample provided the 32 T cell receptor beta chains below, sequenced in a study of T cell responses to AZD1222 COVID-19 vaccine. The method was immunoSEQ multiplex PCR; TCRdb's version includes in-frame clones alone and lacks a portion of them. The sample lists 110,000 to 150,000 clones, approximately 91% occurring once. The material was peripheral blood, obtained 28 days after the second AZD1222 dose. These receptors all stem from an adult who received the AZD1222 COVID-19 vaccine.

The DNA for the CDR3 is TGTGCCAGCAGCGCGGGGGGTGCAACTAACTATGGCTACACCTTC. Its protein product is CASSAGGATNYGYTF. The chain combines TRBV9 with TRBJ1-2; possible D gene TRBD1, 5 bases. The CDR3 consists of 15 residues. V dropped 3 bases and J dropped 0 bases, with 12 bases sitting between them. CDR1 and CDR2 from the germline V gene are SGDLS and YYNGEE.

The CDR3 nucleotides read TGTGCCAGCAGCCCCACTGGGACAGGACTGCTTGGCGGTGGCTACACCTTC. Its translation is CASSPTGTGLLGGGYTF. J is TRBJ1-2 and V is TRBV7-2; 8 bases line up with TRBD1. Unmatched junction bases numbered 18, after V lost 5 bases and J lost 7 bases. The CDR3 extends over 17 amino acids. In germline, CDR1 is SGHTA, CDR2 FQGNSA.

The chain joins TRBV5-1 to TRBJ2-6; 8 positions match TRBD1. Germline V lookup: CDR1 SGHRS, CDR2 YFSETQ. The J segment lost 2 bases and the V segment lost 4 bases, leaving 11 bases of the junction unmatched. This CDR3 is 18 amino acids long. The CDR3 nucleotides are TGCGCCAGCAGCCTTGAGGGGCAGGGGGCGGCTGGGGCCAACGTCCTGACTTTC. It translates to CASSLEGQGAAGANVLTF.

This clone was seen only a few times. CDR3 in amino acids: CASSSPGKAGANVLTF. CDR3 sequence (DNA): TGTGCCAGCAGCTCTCCAGGGAAGGCTGGGGCCAACGTCCTGACTTTC. This chain connects TRBV5-5 to TRBJ2-6; possibly TRBD1 for D (5 bases). The CDR3 is made up of 16 amino acids. Germline V lookup: CDR1 SGHKS, CDR2 YYEKEE (reference sequence). Trimming stripped 3 bases from V and 2 bases from J, with 12 bases between.

The chain couples TRBV9 to TRBJ2-2; D is uncertain. CDR1 and CDR2 from the germline V gene are SGDLS and YYNGEE. Trimming removed 4 bases from V and 2 bases from J, with 12 bases in between. CDR3 length: 15 amino acids. The CDR3 loop reads CASSTRTSNTGELFF. CDR3 bases: TGTGCCAGCAGCACTCGGACCAGCAACACCGGGGAGCTGTTTTTT.

The chain couples TRBV18 to TRBJ2-1, with 9 bases matching TRBD2. The J segment lost 6 bases and the V segment lost 4 bases, leaving 10 bases of the junction unmatched. In germline, CDR1 is KGHSH, CDR2 LQKENI. The CDR3 is 16 amino acids. The CDR3: CASSLLLGSGGNEQFF. DNA of the CDR3: TGTGCCAGCTCACTCTTATTGGGTAGCGGGGGCAATGAGCAGTTCTTC.

The chain is built from TRBV27 and TRBJ1-6; 12 nucleotides align to TRBD1. The junction had 9 bases not matched to a gene; V was cut back by 3 bases and J by 6 bases. This CDR3 spans 18 amino acids. Germline V CDR1 and CDR2: MNHEY, SMNVEV (reference sequence). CDR3 in amino acids: CASSLGPGQGASNSPLHF. As DNA, the CDR3 is TGTGCCAGCAGTTTGGGGCCGGGACAGGGGGCGAGTAATTCACCCCTCCACTTT.

This CDR3 is CASSSTENYGYTF. CDR3 in DNA: TGTGCCAGCTCGTCGACAGAGAACTATGGCTACACCTTC. V usage is TRBV18 and J usage is TRBJ1-2; tentative D call: TRBD1 (5 bases). Trimming took 6 bases from V and 2 from J, leaving 10 bases between them. CDR1 is KGHSH, CDR2 LQKENI, per germline. The CDR3 length is 13 residues.

The chain has TRBV5-4 and TRBJ2-7; D unresolved. The V end lost 0 bases, the J end lost 0 bases, and 7 bases lay between the germline ends. Germline-derived CDR1 and CDR2 are SGHNT and YYREEE (reference sequence). CDR3 length: 14 amino acids. The CDR3 reads CASSLDVSSYEQYF. The CDR3 nucleotides are TGTGCCAGCAGCTTGGATGTCAGCTCCTACGAGCAGTACTTC.

This sequence joins TRBV12-3 or TRBV12-4 and TRBJ1-1, with 7 bases that match TRBD1. V gave up 3 bases and J gave up 10 bases; unmatched junction bases: 5. The CDR3 has 12 amino acids. The CDR3 nucleotides read TGTGCCAGCAGTTTGACAGGGTATTCAGCTTTCTTT. Its protein product is CASSLTGYSAFF.

This clone was seen only once. The chain uses TRBV15 and TRBJ2-1, with TRBD2 matching over 12 bases. CDR1 is LNHNV, CDR2 YYDKDF, per germline (reference sequence). The CDR3 extends over 17 amino acids. The V gene end was trimmed by 4 bases and the J gene end by 4 bases; junction bases not matched to a gene: 8. As DNA, the CDR3 is TGTGCCACCAGCAATATCGGACTAGCGGGGAGGTACAATGAGCAGTTCTTC. Amino acids: CATSNIGLAGRYNEQFF.

CDR3 in amino acids: CASSPLDNLNTEAFF. CDR3 sequence (DNA): TGCGCCAGCAGCCCCCTCGACAACTTGAACACTGAAGCTTTCTTT. This chain links TRBV5-1 with TRBJ1-1; D gene ambiguous. The germline CDR1 and CDR2 sequences are SGHRS and YFSETQ. This CDR3 is 15 amino acids long. Trimming pared 4 bases from V and 0 bases from J, leaving 13 bases between.

The CDR3 reads CASSLNRVLGYTF. The CDR3 DNA sequence: TGTGCCAGCAGCTTAAACAGGGTGTTGGGCTACACCTTC. The chain combines TRBV5-6 with TRBJ1-2, with a weak D call TRBD1 (6 bases). V gave up 2 bases and J gave up 8 bases, with 13 bases separating them. CDR3 length: 13 residues. CDR1 and CDR2 from the germline V gene are SGHDT and YYEEEE.

V gene TRBV9 combines with J gene TRBJ2-1; TRBD1 or TRBD2 may be the D gene (6 bases each). The CDR3 covers 14 residues. From germline, CDR1 is SGDLS and CDR2 YYNGEE. The ends were cut back, 4 bases at V and 8 bases at J, with 16 bases in the middle. The CDR3 loop reads CASSPPRGHDEQFF. The CDR3 bases are TGTGCCAGCAGCCCGCCCCGGGGGCACGATGAGCAGTTCTTC.

Only a few counts were recorded for this clone. This chain connects TRBV6-2 or TRBV6-3 to TRBJ1-1, with D possibly TRBD1 on 5 matching bases. Trimming removed 5 bases from V and 8 bases from J, with 18 bases in between. This CDR3 spans 14 amino acids. Germline values: CDR1 MNHEY, CDR2 SVGEGT. The CDR3 loop reads CASSPGVDTHEAFF. CDR3 nucleotide sequence: TGTGCCAGCAGTCCCGGGGTGGACACACACGAAGCTTTCTTT.

In DNA form, the CDR3 reads TGTGCCAGTAACCCCCGGGGGTCGACCTATGGCTACACCTTC. It specifies CASNPRGSTYGYTF. The genes are TRBV19 and TRBJ1-2, with a possible D match to TRBD1 (5 bases). The CDR3 covers 14 residues. Germline-derived CDR1 and CDR2 are LNHDA and SQIVND (reference sequence). The V end lost 7 bases, the J end lost 4 bases, and 16 bases lay between the germline ends.

The gene calls are TRBV19 and TRBJ1-1, with TRBD1 as a possible D gene (6 bases). V was shortened by 5 bases and J by 3 bases, with 13 bases between the two germline ends. The CDR3 consists of 14 residues. Germline CDR1 and CDR2: LNHDA and SQIVND (reference sequence). CDR3 in amino acids: CASSDPGQYTEAFF. The DNA of the CDR3 is TGTGCCAGTAGTGATCCGGGACAATACACTGAAGCTTTCTTT.

The chain has TRBV6-4 and TRBJ2-1, with 12 nucleotides matching TRBD2. Germline lookup yields CDR1 MRHNA and CDR2 SNTAGT. The CDR3 has 16 amino acids. Trimming cost V 5 bases and J 8 bases; bases outside gene matches: 10. The DNA of the CDR3 is TGTGCCAGCAGTCCGACTCCGACTAGCGGGAGTTATGAGCAGTTCTTC. Amino acid sequence: CASSPTPTSGSYEQFF.

This clone occurred once. This rearrangement joins TRBV27 to TRBJ2-5; D is undetermined. With 5 bases removed from V and 5 bases from J, the gap between germline ends came to 24 bases. This CDR3 is built from 17 residues. Germline V gives CDR1 MNHEY, CDR2 SMNVEV (reference sequence). The DNA of the CDR3 is TGTGCCAGCAGTCCCTACCCTCCGTTGAAATACGGCGAGACCCAGTACTTC. This gives the protein CASSPYPPLKYGETQYF.

This clone appeared once. The chain is built from TRBV11-2 and TRBJ2-6; D possibly matches TRBD1 or TRBD2 (6 bases each). Trimming pared 2 bases from V and 1 base from J, leaving 12 bases between. Germline CDR1 and CDR2: SGHAT and FQNNGV. The length of the CDR3 is 17 residues. CDR3 in amino acids: CASSLRGPASGANVLTF. In nucleotides, the CDR3 is TGTGCCAGCAGCTTACGGGGGCCCGCATCTGGGGCCAACGTCCTGACTTTC.

The chain links TRBV5-1 to TRBJ2-1, with a possible D match to TRBD2 (6 bases). The germline V and J ends were trimmed by 1 base and 8 bases, with 10 bases remaining between them. This CDR3 is built from 13 residues. Germline lookup yields CDR1 SGHRS and CDR2 YFSETQ. CDR3 sequence: CASSLTSWDEQFF. The CDR3 DNA sequence: TGCGCCAGCAGCTTGACTAGCTGGGATGAGCAGTTCTTC.

The V gene is TRBV2, the J gene TRBJ1-1; D not resolved. Germline lookup yields CDR1 SNHLY and CDR2 FYNNEI. V was pared by 4 bases and J by 5 bases, with 8 bases between. The length of the CDR3 is 12 residues. CDR3 residues: CASSVYGTEAFF. CDR3 bases: TGTGCCAGCAGTGTCTATGGGACTGAAGCTTTCTTT. The full variable domain, completed using reference TRBV2 and TRBJ1-1, is EPEVTQTPSHQVTQMGQEVILRCVPISNHLYFYWYRQILGQKVEFLVSFYNNEISEKSEIFDDQFSVERPDGSNFTLKIRSTKLEDSAMYFCASSVYGTEAFFGQGTRLTVV.

This clone was detected only once. V gene TRBV6-5 combines with J gene TRBJ1-1; 7 nucleotides match TRBD1. V was pared by 6 bases and J by 4 bases, with 5 bases of the junction left unmatched. The CDR3 runs 13 residues. The germline gives CDR1 MNHEY, CDR2 SVGAGI. CDR3 sequence (DNA): TGTGCCAGCAGAACCACAGGGGCCACTGAAGCTTTCTTT. Its protein product is CASRTTGATEAFF.

The chain joins TRBV7-8 to TRBJ2-2; 15 positions match TRBD2. After removal of 5 bases from V and 5 bases from J, the junction contained 9 bases not matched to a gene. Germline values: CDR1 SGHVS, CDR2 FQNEAQ. The CDR3 has 18 residues. CDR3 amino acids: CASSPRTSGGAGTGELFF. CDR3 in DNA: TGTGCCAGCAGCCCTCGGACTAGCGGGGGGGCGGGAACCGGGGAGCTGTTTTTT.

The genes are TRBV5-5 and TRBJ1-5; 7 bases are a match to TRBD1. V lost 0 bases to trimming and J lost 1 base; unmatched junction nucleotides: 1. This CDR3 has 15 residues. The germline V gene encodes CDR1 SGHKS and CDR2 YYEKEE (reference sequence). DNA for the CDR3: TGTGCCAGCAGCTTGGCAGGGGGAAGCAATCAGCCCCAGCATTTT. Translating it yields CASSLAGGSNQPQHF.

The chain combines TRBV5-1 with TRBJ1-3; 9 bases are shared with TRBD1. CDR3 size: 20 residues. Germline assignment: CDR1 SGHRS and CDR2 YFSETQ. V lost 0 bases and J lost 0; bases outside the gene matches: 13. In nucleotides, the CDR3 is TGCGCCAGCAGCTTGGATTATAGGACAGGGGCCGTGAACTCTGGAAACACCATATATTTT. Its protein is CASSLDYRTGAVNSGNTIYF.

The rearrangement links TRBV24-1 to TRBJ1-6, with TRBD1 identical over 8 bases. CDR3 length: 17 residues. The trim removed 4 bases at V and 6 bases at J, leaving 10 bases unmatched. Looked up from germline, CDR1 is KGHDR and CDR2 is SFDVKD. CDR3 nucleotides: TGTGCCACCAGTGACCCTACCCCGGACAGGGTTAATTCACCCCTCCACTTT. Amino acids: CATSDPTPDRVNSPLHF.

V gene TRBV3-1 (or the pseudogene TRBV3-2) combines with J gene TRBJ1-1, with D hard to call. Per germline, CDR1 LGHDT and CDR2 YNNKEL (reference sequence). V lost 1 base, J lost 0 bases, and 9 bases lay in between. The length of the CDR3 is 15 residues. CDR3 DNA: TGTGCCAGCAGCCAAGTGGCCACACTGAACACTGAAGCTTTCTTT. Encoded protein: CASSQVATLNTEAFF.

The J gene is TRBJ1-2, the V gene TRBV2; D is ambiguous. CDR1 and CDR2 from the germline V gene are SNHLY and FYNNEI. Trimming pared 4 bases from V and 8 bases from J, leaving 17 bases between. CDR3 length: 14 amino acids. The CDR3 DNA follows: TGTGCCAGCAGTGCTGACGGACTGGGATCGGGCTACACCTTC. Translating gives CASSADGLGSGYTF.

The CDR3, as DNA: TGTGCCAGCAGCTTGGTAGCGGGGGCGCGCTATGGCTACACCTTC. This sequence encodes CASSLVAGARYGYTF. The V and J genes are TRBV5-6 and TRBJ1-2, with a tentative D call TRBD1 (6 bases). This CDR3 has 15 amino acids. The V end was cut by 0 bases, the J end by 4 bases, with 13 bases between. Germline V CDR1 and CDR2: SGHDT, YYEEEE.

The chain recombines TRBV19 with TRBJ1-4; perhaps TRBD1 as D (5 bases). Germline V CDR1 and CDR2: LNHDA, SQIVND (reference sequence). The CDR3 runs to 16 residues. V was shortened by 3 bases and J by 0 bases, with 11 bases between the two germline ends. CDR3 nucleotide sequence: TGTGCCAGTAGTATCAATGGAGGGGCAACTAATGAAAAACTGTTTTTT. It is translated as CASSINGGATNEKLFF.

V gene TRBV29-1 combines with J gene TRBJ2-5, with 13 nucleotides matching TRBD2. The germline V gene encodes CDR1 SQVTM and CDR2 ANQGSEA. This CDR3 spans 16 amino acids. The J segment lost 1 base and the V segment lost 5 bases, leaving 7 bases of the junction unmatched. CDR3 sequence: CSVFGLAGALQETQYF. In DNA, the CDR3 is TGCAGCGTTTTCGGACTAGCGGGGGCTCTCCAAGAGACCCAGTACTTC.